This TCR beta chain appears in the sequencing data of a study of naive and memory T cell subsets. From germline, CDR1 is MNHEY and CDR2 SMNVEV (reference sequence). J was trimmed by 2 bases and V by 3 bases; bases with no gene match: 6. This CDR3 has 16 amino acids. CD8 T cells were positively selected from what remained after CD4 positive selection. Study-level points and caveats: From naive to CM, EM and EMRA, diversity decreased and Gini increased.

Worth noting for this clonotype: Antigen unknown.

An equimolar mix of two oligonucleotides served as the beta constant-region primer for TRBC1 and TRBC2. Nested alpha and beta constant-region primers with the SP2 primer drove four PCR rounds on ligated cDNA. TCRdb analysed the UMI-ligation and nested PCR reads with MiXCR anew, one entry per CDR3 protein. The table records over 100,000 distinct CDR3 sequences, 35% to 45% of them present only once. The source of this sequence is a human donor in good health. Sequencing was carried out using central memory CD4+ T cells from blood. The rearrangement uses TRBV27 and TRBJ1-2; TRBD1 agrees at 10 bases. CDR3 DNA: TGTGCCAGCAGTTTGAGACAGGGGGCAGGGAACTATGGCTACACCTTC. Translation gives CASSLRQGAGNYGYTF.